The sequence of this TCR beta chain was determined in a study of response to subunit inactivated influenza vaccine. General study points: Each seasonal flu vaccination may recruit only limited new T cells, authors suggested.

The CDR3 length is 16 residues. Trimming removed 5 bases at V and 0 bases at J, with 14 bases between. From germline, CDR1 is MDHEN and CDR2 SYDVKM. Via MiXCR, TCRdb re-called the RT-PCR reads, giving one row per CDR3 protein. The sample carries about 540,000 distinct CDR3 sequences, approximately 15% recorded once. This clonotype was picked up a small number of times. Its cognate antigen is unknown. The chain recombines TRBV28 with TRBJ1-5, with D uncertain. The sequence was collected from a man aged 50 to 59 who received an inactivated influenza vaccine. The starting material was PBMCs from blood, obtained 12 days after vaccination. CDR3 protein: CASSASRVFSNQPQHF. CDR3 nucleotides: TGTGCCAGCAGTGCCAGTCGGGTGTTTAGCAATCAGCCCCAGCATTTT.